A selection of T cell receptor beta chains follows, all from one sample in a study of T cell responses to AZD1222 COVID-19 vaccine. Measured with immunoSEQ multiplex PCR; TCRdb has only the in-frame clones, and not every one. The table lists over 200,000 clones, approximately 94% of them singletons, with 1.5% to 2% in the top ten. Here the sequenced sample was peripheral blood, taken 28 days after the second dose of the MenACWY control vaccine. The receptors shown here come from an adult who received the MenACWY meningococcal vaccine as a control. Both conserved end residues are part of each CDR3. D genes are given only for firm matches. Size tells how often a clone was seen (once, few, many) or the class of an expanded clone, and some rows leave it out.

CDR3aa: CASSYDRGPSREQFF
CDR3nt: TGCGCCAGCAGTTATGACAGGGGGCCATCTCGTGAGCAGTTCTTC
v_gene: TRBV5-1
j_gene: TRBJ2-1
d_gene: TRBD1
abundance: -

CDR3aa: CASSLYLTGRNTEAFF
CDR3nt: TGTGCCAGCAGCTTATACCTTACAGGGCGCAACACTGAAGCTTTCTTT
v_gene: TRBV7-2
j_gene: TRBJ1-1
d_gene: -
abundance: -

CDR3aa: CASRKTGTTTYEQYF
CDR3nt: TGTGCCAGCAGAAAAACCGGGACAACAACCTACGAGCAGTACTTC
v_gene: TRBV5-6
j_gene: TRBJ2-7
d_gene: -
abundance: once

CDR3aa: CASSHKSAGQGGIYEQYF
CDR3nt: TGTGCCAGCAGCCACAAGAGCGCAGGACAGGGAGGGATATACGAGCAGTACTTC
v_gene: TRBV5-5
j_gene: TRBJ2-7
d_gene: -
abundance: -

CDR3aa: CASGLEQGRQYF
CDR3nt: TGTGCTAGTGGTTTGGAACAGGGGAGGCAGTACTTC
v_gene: TRBV12-5
j_gene: TRBJ2-7
d_gene: TRBD1
abundance: -

CDR3aa: CAWSVTDRYEQYF
CDR3nt: TGTGCCTGGAGTGTGACAGACCGCTACGAGCAGTACTTC
v_gene: TRBV30
j_gene: TRBJ2-7
d_gene: -
abundance: -

CDR3aa: CASSPALGSRRGTDTQYF
CDR3nt: TGCGCCAGCAGCCCGGCCCTGGGCAGCCGGCGGGGCACAGATACGCAGTATTTT
v_gene: TRBV5-1
j_gene: TRBJ2-3
d_gene: -
abundance: -

CDR3aa: CASSSGGGTQYF
CDR3nt: TGTGCCAGCAGTTCGGGAGGGGGTACGCAGTATTTT
v_gene: TRBV6-5
j_gene: TRBJ2-3
d_gene: TRBD2
abundance: -

CDR3aa: CASSLWQARVEKLFF
CDR3nt: TGTGCCAGCAGCTTATGGCAGGCAAGGGTTGAAAAACTGTTTTTT
v_gene: TRBV7-9
j_gene: TRBJ1-4
d_gene: -
abundance: -

CDR3aa: CASMGDSAKRNEQFF
CDR3nt: TGTGCCTCAATGGGGGACAGCGCCAAGCGGAATGAGCAGTTCTTC
v_gene: TRBV6-5
j_gene: TRBJ2-1
d_gene: TRBD1
abundance: -

CDR3aa: CASSSGALTDTQYF
CDR3nt: TGTGCCAGCAGCTCGGGGGCCCTTACAGATACGCAGTATTTT
v_gene: TRBV7-9
j_gene: TRBJ2-3
d_gene: -
abundance: -

CDR3aa: CASSSHGTDINYGYTF
CDR3nt: TGTGCCAGCAGTTCCCACGGGACAGATATTAACTATGGCTACACCTTC
v_gene: TRBV27
j_gene: TRBJ1-2
d_gene: TRBD1
abundance: -

CDR3aa: CASSPDRVDEQFF
CDR3nt: TGCGCCAGCAGCCCGGACAGGGTCGATGAGCAGTTCTTC
v_gene: TRBV5-1
j_gene: TRBJ2-1
d_gene: TRBD1
abundance: -

CDR3aa: CASSPSIAGGYEQYF
CDR3nt: TGTGCCAGTAGTCCCTCCATAGCGGGGGGCTACGAGCAGTACTTC
v_gene: TRBV19
j_gene: TRBJ2-7
d_gene: TRBD2
abundance: -

CDR3aa: CASSISTAFNEKLFF
CDR3nt: TGTGCCAGTAGTATCTCGACAGCCTTTAATGAAAAACTGTTTTTT
v_gene: TRBV19
j_gene: TRBJ1-4
d_gene: -
abundance: -

CDR3aa: CASSYPRPSSGGGYEQYF
CDR3nt: TGTGCCAGCAGTTACCCCCGTCCCTCTAGCGGGGGGGGGTACGAGCAGTACTTC
v_gene: TRBV6-2/TRBV6-3
j_gene: TRBJ2-7
d_gene: TRBD2
abundance: -

CDR3aa: CASSEFIDEQFF
CDR3nt: TGTGCCAGCAGTGAATTTATCGATGAGCAGTTCTTC
v_gene: TRBV25-1
j_gene: TRBJ2-1
d_gene: -
abundance: -

CDR3aa: CASRPLAGTFYEQYF
CDR3nt: TGTGCCAGCAGACCTCTAGCGGGGACCTTTTACGAGCAGTACTTC
v_gene: TRBV6-5
j_gene: TRBJ2-7
d_gene: TRBD2
abundance: -

CDR3aa: CASSEAGVGLAGTDTQYF
CDR3nt: TGTGCCAGCAGTGAAGCTGGGGTGGGACTAGCGGGGACAGATACGCAGTATTTT
v_gene: TRBV6-1
j_gene: TRBJ2-3
d_gene: TRBD2
abundance: -

CDR3aa: CASSDFPISSGNTIYF
CDR3nt: TGTGCCAGCAGTGATTTTCCGATAAGCTCTGGAAACACCATATATTTT
v_gene: TRBV2
j_gene: TRBJ1-3
d_gene: -
abundance: -

CDR3aa: CASSLRGLTYNEQFF
CDR3nt: TGTGCCAGCAGCTTACGGGGATTAACCTACAATGAGCAGTTCTTC
v_gene: TRBV7-3
j_gene: TRBJ2-1
d_gene: -
abundance: -

CDR3aa: CASSYSSVNEQYF
CDR3nt: TGTGCCAGCAGTTACTCCTCGGTGAACGAGCAGTACTTC
v_gene: TRBV6-2/TRBV6-3
j_gene: TRBJ2-7
d_gene: -
abundance: -

CDR3aa: CASSQDHSYSNQPQHF
CDR3nt: TGTGCCAGCAGCCAAGATCACAGTTATAGCAATCAGCCCCAGCATTTT
v_gene: TRBV3-1/TRBV3-2
j_gene: TRBJ1-5
d_gene: -
abundance: -

CDR3aa: CASSQVGLAGPLGGTYEQYF
CDR3nt: TGCGCCAGCAGCCAAGTGGGACTAGCGGGTCCTCTAGGCGGAACCTACGAGCAGTACTTC
v_gene: TRBV4-1
j_gene: TRBJ2-7
d_gene: TRBD2
abundance: -

CDR3aa: CAGGGARNEKLFF
CDR3nt: TGTGCCGGTGGGGGGGCGCGGAATGAAAAACTGTTTTTT
v_gene: TRBV7-8
j_gene: TRBJ1-4
d_gene: -
abundance: -

CDR3aa: CATSEGDSNQPQHF
CDR3nt: TGTGCCACCAGTGAAGGGGATAGCAATCAGCCCCAGCATTTT
v_gene: TRBV24-1
j_gene: TRBJ1-5
d_gene: -
abundance: -

CDR3aa: CASSFRHSPYEQYF
CDR3nt: TGTGCCAGCAGTTTTCGTCACAGCCCCTACGAGCAGTACTTC
v_gene: TRBV28
j_gene: TRBJ2-7
d_gene: -
abundance: -

CDR3aa: CASSLSQTLYEQYF
CDR3nt: TGTGCCAGCAGCTTAAGTCAGACACTCTACGAGCAGTACTTC
v_gene: TRBV5-5
j_gene: TRBJ2-7
d_gene: -
abundance: -

CDR3aa: CASSRRPGSHSQPQHF
CDR3nt: TGTGCCAGCAGCCGACGCCCCGGTTCTCATAGTCAGCCCCAGCATTTT
v_gene: TRBV16
j_gene: TRBJ1-5
d_gene: -
abundance: -

CDR3aa: CASSLGGRGRSPLHF
CDR3nt: TGCGCCAGCAGCTTGGGAGGCAGGGGGCGTTCACCCCTCCACTTT
v_gene: TRBV5-1
j_gene: TRBJ1-6
d_gene: TRBD1
abundance: -

CDR3aa: CAISDRAQNTEAFF
CDR3nt: TGTGCCATCAGTGACCGGGCCCAGAACACTGAAGCTTTCTTT
v_gene: TRBV10-3
j_gene: TRBJ1-1
d_gene: -
abundance: -